This T cell receptor beta chain was captured by sequencing in a study of T cells in Graves' hyperthyroidism and ophthalmopathy. Study in general: At the time of initial diagnosis and before any treatment, peripheral blood was collected. Points from the study as a whole: Ophthalmopathy cases were set apart from stable hyperthyroidism by a 13 V-J model.

This clonotype was detected ten times or more. Its antigen is as yet unknown. RNA transcripts served as the template for amplifying TCR beta CDR3 regions. Carried out on the TCR CDR3, a first-round RT-PCR used the HTBI primer set. TCRdb recomputed calls from the multiplex PCR reads with MiXCR, one row per CDR3 protein. The sample has about 640,000 distinct CDR3 sequences, more than 20% seen once. The CDR3 sequence is 14 residues long. Per the germline V gene, CDR1 is SGHRS and CDR2 is YFSETQ. With 0 bases clipped from V and 8 bases from J, the junction kept 7 bases outside the gene matches. The chain has TRBV5-1 and TRBJ1-2, with 7 bases that match TRBD1. The sample taken for sequencing was blood. This receptor was obtained from a man under 40 with Graves' ophthalmopathy. The CDR3 nucleotides read TGCGCCAGCAGCTTGGACGGGACAGTTCGGGGCTACACCTTC. Its translation: CASSLDGTVRGYTF.